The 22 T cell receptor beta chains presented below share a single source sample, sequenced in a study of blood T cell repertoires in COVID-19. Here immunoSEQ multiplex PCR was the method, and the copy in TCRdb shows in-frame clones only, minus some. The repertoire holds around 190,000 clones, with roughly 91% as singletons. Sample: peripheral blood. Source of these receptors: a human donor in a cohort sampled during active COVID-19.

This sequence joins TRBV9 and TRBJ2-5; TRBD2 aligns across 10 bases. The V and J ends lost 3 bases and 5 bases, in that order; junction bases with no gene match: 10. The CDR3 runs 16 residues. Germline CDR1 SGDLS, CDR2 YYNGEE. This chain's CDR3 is CASSAEERGGRETQYF. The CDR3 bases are TGTGCCAGCAGCGCCGAAGAGCGGGGGGGCAGGGAGACCCAGTACTTC.

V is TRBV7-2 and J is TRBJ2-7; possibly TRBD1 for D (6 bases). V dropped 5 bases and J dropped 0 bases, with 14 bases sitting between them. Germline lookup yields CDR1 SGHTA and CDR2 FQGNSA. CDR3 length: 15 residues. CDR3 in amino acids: CASSQGPGISYEQYF. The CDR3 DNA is TGTGCCAGCAGCCAGGGGCCCGGGATCTCCTACGAGCAGTACTTC.

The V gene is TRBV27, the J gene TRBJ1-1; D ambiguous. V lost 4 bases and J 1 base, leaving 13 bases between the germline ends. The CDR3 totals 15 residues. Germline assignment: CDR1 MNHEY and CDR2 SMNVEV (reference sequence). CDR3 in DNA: TGTGCCAGCAGTTCGACTCCACTCGGGAACACTGAAGCTTTCTTT. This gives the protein CASSSTPLGNTEAFF.

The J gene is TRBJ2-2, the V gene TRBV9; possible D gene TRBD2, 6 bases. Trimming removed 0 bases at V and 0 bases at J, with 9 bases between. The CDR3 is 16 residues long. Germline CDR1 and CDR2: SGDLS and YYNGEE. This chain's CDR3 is CASSVGGNANTGELFF. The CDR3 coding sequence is TGTGCCAGCAGCGTAGGCGGGAACGCGAACACCGGGGAGCTGTTTTTT.

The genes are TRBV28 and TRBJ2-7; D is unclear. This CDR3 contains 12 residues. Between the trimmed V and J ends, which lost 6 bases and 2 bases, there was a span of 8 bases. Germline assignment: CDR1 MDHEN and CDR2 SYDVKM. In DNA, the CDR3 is TGTGCCAGCAGCCTTGGCACCTACGAGCAGTACTTC. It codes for CASSLGTYEQYF. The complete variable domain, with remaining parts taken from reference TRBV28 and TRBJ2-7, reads DVKVTQSSRYLVKRTGEKVFLECVQDMDHENMFWYRQDPGLGLRLIYFSYDVKMKEKGDIPEGYSVSREKKERFSLILESASTNQTSMYLCASSLGTYEQYFGPGTRLTVT.

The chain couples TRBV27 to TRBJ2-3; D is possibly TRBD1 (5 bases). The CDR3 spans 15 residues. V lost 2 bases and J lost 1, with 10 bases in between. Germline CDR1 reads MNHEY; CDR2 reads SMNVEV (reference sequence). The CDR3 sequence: CASSLQGHRTDTQYF. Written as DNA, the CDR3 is TGTGCCAGCAGTTTACAAGGACACCGCACAGATACGCAGTATTTT.

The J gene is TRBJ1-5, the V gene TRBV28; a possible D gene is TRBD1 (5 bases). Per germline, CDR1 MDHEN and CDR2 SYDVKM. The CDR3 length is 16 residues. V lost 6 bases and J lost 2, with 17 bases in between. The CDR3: CASSARGVVGNQPQHF. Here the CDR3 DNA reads TGTGCCAGCAGCGCAAGGGGCGTGGTAGGCAATCAGCCCCAGCATTTT.

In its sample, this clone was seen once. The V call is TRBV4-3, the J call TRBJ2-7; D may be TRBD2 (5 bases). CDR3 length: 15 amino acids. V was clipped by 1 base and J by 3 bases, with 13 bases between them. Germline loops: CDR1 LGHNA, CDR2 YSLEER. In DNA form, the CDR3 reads TGCGCCAGCAGCCAAGCCCCAAGCGGAAACTACGAGCAGTACTTC. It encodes CASSQAPSGNYEQYF.

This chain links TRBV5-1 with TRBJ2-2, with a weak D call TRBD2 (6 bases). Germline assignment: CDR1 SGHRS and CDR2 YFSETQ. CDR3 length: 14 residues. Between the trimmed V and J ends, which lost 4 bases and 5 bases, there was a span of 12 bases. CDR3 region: CASSPGRGTGELFF. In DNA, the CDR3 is TGCGCCAGCAGCCCGGGGCGGGGTACCGGGGAGCTGTTTTTT.

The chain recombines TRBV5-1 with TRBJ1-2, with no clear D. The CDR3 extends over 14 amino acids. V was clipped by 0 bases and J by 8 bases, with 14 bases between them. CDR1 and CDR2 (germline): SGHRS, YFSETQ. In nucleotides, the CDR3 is TGCGCCAGCAGCTTGGAAAAGGCCACTATGGGCTACACCTTC. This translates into CASSLEKATMGYTF.

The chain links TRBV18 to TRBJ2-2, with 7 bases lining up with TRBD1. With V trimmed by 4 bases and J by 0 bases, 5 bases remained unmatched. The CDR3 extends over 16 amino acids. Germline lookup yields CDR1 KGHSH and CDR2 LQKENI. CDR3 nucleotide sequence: TGTGCCAGCTCACAGCCGGGACAGACGAACACCGGGGAGCTGTTTTTT. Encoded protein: CASSQPGQTNTGELFF.

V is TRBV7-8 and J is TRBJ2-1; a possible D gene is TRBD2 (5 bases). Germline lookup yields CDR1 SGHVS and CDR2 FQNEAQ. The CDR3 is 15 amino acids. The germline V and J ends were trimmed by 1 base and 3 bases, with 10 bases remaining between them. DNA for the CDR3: TGTGCCAGCAGCTTAGAACCGGGGTACTACAATGAGCAGTTCTTC. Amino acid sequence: CASSLEPGYYNEQFF.

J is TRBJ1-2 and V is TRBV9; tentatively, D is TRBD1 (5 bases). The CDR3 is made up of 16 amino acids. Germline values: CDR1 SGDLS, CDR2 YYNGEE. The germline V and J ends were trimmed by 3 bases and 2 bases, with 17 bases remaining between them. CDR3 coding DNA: TGTGCCAGCAGCGCCACTCCACAGACAGCAAACTATGGCTACACCTTC. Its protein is CASSATPQTANYGYTF.

CDR3 in amino acids: CASSELGILAANEKLFF. The DNA for the CDR3 is TGTGCCAGCAGTGAACTGGGTATATTGGCGGCTAATGAAAAACTGTTTTTT. V is TRBV2 and J is TRBJ1-4; D gene uncertain. V was trimmed by 2 bases and J by 3 bases, leaving 16 bases between them. Germline V gene lookup returns CDR1 SNHLY and CDR2 FYNNEI. The CDR3 contains 17 residues.

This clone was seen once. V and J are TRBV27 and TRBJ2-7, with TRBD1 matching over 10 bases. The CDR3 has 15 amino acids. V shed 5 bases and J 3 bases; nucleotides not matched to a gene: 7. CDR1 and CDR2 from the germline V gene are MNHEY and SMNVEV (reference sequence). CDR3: CASSPRQGANYEQYF. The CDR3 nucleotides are TGTGCCAGCAGTCCCAGACAGGGGGCCAACTACGAGCAGTACTTC.

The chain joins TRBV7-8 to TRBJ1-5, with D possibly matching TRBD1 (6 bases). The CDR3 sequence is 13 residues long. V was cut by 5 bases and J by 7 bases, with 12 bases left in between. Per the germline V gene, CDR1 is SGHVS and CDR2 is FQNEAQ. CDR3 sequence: CASSQGIGQPQHF. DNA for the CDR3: TGTGCCAGCAGCCAGGGGATTGGGCAGCCCCAGCATTTT.

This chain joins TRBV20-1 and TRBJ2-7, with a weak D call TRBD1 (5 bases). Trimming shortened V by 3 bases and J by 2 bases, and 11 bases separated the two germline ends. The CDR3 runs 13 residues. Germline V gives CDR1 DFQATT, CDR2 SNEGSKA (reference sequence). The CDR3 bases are TGCAGTGCTAGTCACCCAGGGACCTACGAGCAGTACTTC. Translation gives CSASHPGTYEQYF.

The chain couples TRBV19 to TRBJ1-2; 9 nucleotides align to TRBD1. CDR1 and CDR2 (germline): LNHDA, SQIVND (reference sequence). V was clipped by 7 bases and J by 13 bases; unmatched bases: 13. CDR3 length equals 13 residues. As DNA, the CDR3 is TGTGCCAGTACCTTCAATAGGGGGACAGGGCTCACCTTC. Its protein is CASTFNRGTGLTF.

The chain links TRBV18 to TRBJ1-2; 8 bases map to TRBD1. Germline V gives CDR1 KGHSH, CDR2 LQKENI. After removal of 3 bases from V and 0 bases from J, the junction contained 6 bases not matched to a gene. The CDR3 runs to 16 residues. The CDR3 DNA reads TGTGCCAGCTCACCCGTCGCAGGGGGCGCTAACTATGGCTACACCTTC. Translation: CASSPVAGGANYGYTF.

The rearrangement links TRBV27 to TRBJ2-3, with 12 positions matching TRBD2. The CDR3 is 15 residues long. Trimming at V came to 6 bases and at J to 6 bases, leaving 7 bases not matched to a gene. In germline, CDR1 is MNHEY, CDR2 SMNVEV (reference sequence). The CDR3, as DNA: TGTGCCAGCAGCACCCTAGCGGGGGGGCCTGATACGCAGTATTTT. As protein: CASSTLAGGPDTQYF.

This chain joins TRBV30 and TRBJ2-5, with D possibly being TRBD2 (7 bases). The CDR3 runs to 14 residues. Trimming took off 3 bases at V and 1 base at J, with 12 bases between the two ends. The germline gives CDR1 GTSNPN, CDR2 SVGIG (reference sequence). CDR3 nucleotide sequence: TGTGCCTGGAGAGGGGGGGGTGGCCAAGAGACCCAGTACTTC. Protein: CAWRGGGGQETQYF. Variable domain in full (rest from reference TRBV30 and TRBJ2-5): SQTIHQWPATLVQPVGSPLSLECTVEGTSNPNLYWYRQAAGRGLQLLFYSVGIGQISSEVPQNLSASRPQDRQFILSSKKLLLSDSGFYLCAWRGGGGQETQYFGPGTRLLVL.

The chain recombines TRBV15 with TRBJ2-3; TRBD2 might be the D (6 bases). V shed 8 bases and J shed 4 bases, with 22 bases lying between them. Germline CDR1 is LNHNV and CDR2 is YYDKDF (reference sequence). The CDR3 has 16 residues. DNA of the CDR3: TGTGCCACCGAGGACCAAGAGTCGGGAGTGGCAGATACGCAGTATTTT. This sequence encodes CATEDQESGVADTQYF.